These 25 T cell receptor beta chains came from one sample sequenced in a study of OX40 agonist ivuxolimab in advanced cancers. Here immunoSEQ multiplex PCR was the method, and the copy in TCRdb shows in-frame clones only, minus some. The sample carries 61,000 or so clones, around 82% recorded once. Sequencing used CD4+ or CD8+ T cells sorted from blood, obtained in a trial of the OX40 agonist ivuxolimab. Every receptor here comes from an adult with an advanced solid tumor such as melanoma, head and neck, liver or kidney cancer.

The rearrangement links TRBV11-3 to TRBJ2-7; D may be TRBD2 (6 bases). The CDR3 runs to 13 residues. The V end lost 1 base, the J end lost 6 bases, and 10 bases lay between the germline ends. CDR1 and CDR2 from the germline V gene are SGHNT and YENEEA. CDR3 sequence: CASSLARGGEQYF. As DNA, the CDR3 is TGTGCCAGCAGCTTAGCCCGGGGAGGCGAGCAGTACTTC. The full variable domain, rest sourced from reference TRBV11-3 and TRBJ2-7, is EAGVVQSPRYKIIEKKQPVAFWCNPISGHNTLYWYLQNLGQGPELLIRYENEEAVDDSQLPKDRFSAERLKGVDSTLKIQPAELGDSAVYLCASSLARGGEQYFGPGTRLTVT.

V gene TRBV12-5 combines with J gene TRBJ1-1, with D tentatively TRBD1 (5 bases). Deletions cut 7 bases from V and 0 bases from J, with 6 bases between. The CDR3 sequence is 12 residues long. Germline V gene data show CDR1 as LGHNT and CDR2 as FRNRAP. CDR3 loop: CASVDMNTEAFF. As DNA, the CDR3 is TGTGCTAGTGTGGACATGAACACTGAAGCTTTCTTT.

The chain carries TRBV10-3 and TRBJ1-6, with 7 bases lining up with TRBD1. The germline V gene has CDR1 ENHRY and CDR2 SYGVKD. Unmatched junction bases numbered 3, after V lost 3 bases and J lost 7 bases. This CDR3 spans 14 amino acids. The CDR3 loop reads CAISEEQGNSPLHF. The CDR3 coding sequence is TGTGCCATCAGTGAAGAACAGGGGAATTCACCCCTCCACTTT.

The CDR3 nucleotides read TGTGCCAGCAGCCGCGGAGTTACAGATACGCAGTATTTT. It yields the protein CASSRGVTDTQYF. The genes are TRBV7-2 and TRBJ2-3; D is uncertain. This CDR3 comprises 13 residues. Trimming pared 5 bases from V and 3 bases from J, leaving 9 bases between. Germline V gene sequence: CDR1 SGHTA, CDR2 FQGNSA.

V is TRBV5-1 and J is TRBJ1-1; the D gene is possibly TRBD1 (5 bases). CDR3 length equals 14 residues. Trimming removed 0 bases at V and 4 bases at J, with 10 bases between. Germline lookup yields CDR1 SGHRS and CDR2 YFSETQ. CDR3 in DNA: TGCGCCAGCAGCTTGGGCATAGGGGCCACTGAAGCTTTCTTT. This encodes CASSLGIGATEAFF.

A word on this clone: A read error may produce the germline difference seen at one junction end. The gene calls are TRBV6-6 and TRBJ2-7; tentatively, D is TRBD1 (5 bases). The CDR3 spans 11 residues. In germline, CDR1 is MNHNY, CDR2 SVGAGI (reference sequence). The CDR3 region has the DNA TGTGCCAGCAGTCACTCAGGGGAGCAGTACTTC. Its translation: CASSHSGEQYF.

The chain joins TRBV9 to TRBJ2-7; 7 nucleotides agree with TRBD2. The junction had 3 bases not matched to a gene; V was cut back by 3 bases and J by 3 bases. The CDR3 length is 13 residues. From germline, CDR1 is SGDLS and CDR2 YYNGEE. In DNA, the CDR3 is TGTGCCAGCAGCGGACCGGGAGGCTACGAGCAGTACTTC. Its protein is CASSGPGGYEQYF.

The chain combines TRBV2 with TRBJ2-3; 8 nucleotides align to TRBD2. This CDR3 is 18 amino acids long. The trim removed 6 bases at V and 3 bases at J, leaving 17 bases unmatched. Germline CDR1 reads SNHLY; CDR2 reads FYNNEI. The CDR3 nucleotides read TGTGCCAGCAGGGCCTGGACACTTAGCGGGACTCCGACAGATACGCAGTATTTT. Its protein is CASRAWTLSGTPTDTQYF.

V and J are TRBV5-1 and TRBJ2-7, with 8 nucleotides matching TRBD2. This CDR3 is built from 15 residues. The germline V gene encodes CDR1 SGHRS and CDR2 YFSETQ. Unmatched junction bases numbered 10, after V lost 4 bases and J lost 4 bases. CDR3 sequence: CASSPGAGEGYEQYF. In DNA, the CDR3 is TGCGCCAGCAGCCCCGGAGCGGGAGAGGGGTACGAGCAGTACTTC.

This chain joins TRBV2 and TRBJ2-3; D tentatively reads TRBD1 or TRBD2 (5 bases each). Germline loops: CDR1 SNHLY, CDR2 FYNNEI. Trimming took 5 bases from V and 5 from J, leaving 11 bases between them. The CDR3 is 13 residues long. CDR3 sequence: CASSQGRGDTQYF. DNA of the CDR3: TGTGCCAGCAGTCAGGGTCGGGGAGATACGCAGTATTTT.

The rearrangement joins TRBV11-2 to TRBJ1-3; D possibly corresponds to TRBD1 (5 bases). Germline lookup yields CDR1 SGHAT and CDR2 FQNNGV. V lost 5 bases to trimming and J lost 3 bases, with 20 bases between them. The CDR3 has 17 amino acids. The chain's CDR3 is CASSKRPGAEIGNTIYF. The CDR3 region has the DNA TGTGCCAGCAGCAAAAGGCCCGGGGCTGAAATTGGAAACACCATATATTTT.

The chain recombines TRBV7-2 with TRBJ2-3, with TRBD1 as a possible D gene (6 bases). CDR3 length: 13 amino acids. Trimming took 6 bases from V and 2 from J, leaving 9 bases between them. Germline V CDR1 and CDR2: SGHTA, FQGNSA. The CDR3 DNA sequence: TGTGCCAGCAGACAGGGATTCACAGATACGCAGTATTTT. It encodes CASRQGFTDTQYF. Drawing the rest from reference TRBV7-2 and TRBJ2-3, the complete variable domain is GAGVSQSPSNKVTEKGKDVELRCDPISGHTALYWYRQSLGQGLEFLIYFQGNSAPDKSGLPSDRFSAERTGGSVSTLTIQRTQQEDSAVYLCASRQGFTDTQYFGPGTRLTVL.

J is TRBJ2-7 and V is TRBV11-2; D is possibly TRBD2 (6 bases). Germline CDR1 reads SGHAT; CDR2 reads FQNNGV. V gave up 6 bases and J gave up 2 bases, with 17 bases separating them. The CDR3 totals 15 residues. The CDR3 sequence is CASRISGDGPYEQYF. The CDR3 DNA reads as TGTGCCAGCAGAATCTCGGGAGACGGCCCCTACGAGCAGTACTTC.

This chain connects TRBV2 to TRBJ2-1; 7 bases align to TRBD1. Germline CDR1 reads SNHLY; CDR2 reads FYNNEI. The CDR3 loop spans 13 amino acids. Trimming cost V 7 bases and J 6 bases; bases outside gene matches: 6. The CDR3 DNA sequence: TGTGCCAGCACCCTCGGGACAGTCAATGAGCAGTTCTTC. This translates into CASTLGTVNEQFF.

This rearrangement joins TRBV18 to TRBJ2-3; maybe TRBD2 (5 bases). V dropped 3 bases and J dropped 5 bases, with 18 bases sitting between them. The CDR3 is made up of 16 amino acids. Germline loops: CDR1 KGHSH, CDR2 LQKENI. CDR3 amino acids: CASSPSTSGIGDTQYF. In DNA form, the CDR3 reads TGTGCCAGCTCACCCTCTACCTCCGGGATCGGAGATACGCAGTATTTT.

V and J are TRBV5-1 and TRBJ2-3; D might be TRBD1 (6 bases). The CDR3 is made up of 13 amino acids. Germline V CDR1 and CDR2: SGHRS, YFSETQ. Between the trimmed V and J ends, which lost 4 bases and 3 bases, there was a span of 9 bases. CDR3 nucleotide sequence: TGCGCCAGCAGCAGACAGGTGACAGATACGCAGTATTTT. Its protein is CASSRQVTDTQYF.

This chain uses TRBV28 with TRBJ2-1; perhaps D is TRBD1 or TRBD2 (5 bases each). V lost 6 bases and J 9 bases, leaving 12 bases between the germline ends. Germline V gene lookup returns CDR1 MDHEN and CDR2 SYDVKM. The CDR3 is 12 residues long. In nucleotides, the CDR3 is TGTGCCAGCAGAGAGGGGAAGGGTGAGCAGTTCTTC. It codes for CASREGKGEQFF.

This sequence joins TRBV6-1 and TRBJ2-1; D possibly matches TRBD1 or TRBD2 (6 bases each). Germline V lookup: CDR1 MNHNS, CDR2 SASEGT. Trimming pared 7 bases from V and 2 bases from J, leaving 15 bases between. This CDR3 contains 15 residues. This CDR3 is CASNLGGTAYNEQFF. CDR3 nucleotide sequence: TGTGCCAGCAACCTAGGGGGGACTGCCTACAATGAGCAGTTCTTC.

The chain employs TRBV4-3 and TRBJ1-2; D not resolved. The CDR3 has 14 amino acids. Germline V gene sequence: CDR1 LGHNA, CDR2 YSLEER. V was trimmed by 0 bases and J by 0 bases, leaving 5 bases between them. The CDR3, as DNA: TGCGCCAGCAGCCAAGATTTAGCTAACTATGGCTACACCTTC. Its protein product is CASSQDLANYGYTF.

J is TRBJ2-5 and V is TRBV11-2; D is unresolved. Deletions cut 1 base from V and 5 bases from J, with 2 bases between. This CDR3 has 11 residues. CDR1 and CDR2 from the germline V gene are SGHAT and FQNNGV. This chain's CDR3 is CASSLGETQYF. CDR3 nucleotide sequence: TGTGCCAGCAGCTTAGGGGAGACCCAGTACTTC.

This rearrangement joins TRBV5-1 to TRBJ2-7; D assignment may be TRBD1 or TRBD2 (5 bases each). Germline CDR1 SGHRS, CDR2 YFSETQ. The CDR3 runs to 15 residues. Trimming removed 0 bases at V and 3 bases at J, with 13 bases between. The CDR3 reads CASSLVGGPSYEQYF. Written as DNA, the CDR3 is TGCGCCAGCAGCTTGGTTGGGGGACCGAGCTACGAGCAGTACTTC.

The count of this clone is one. This rearrangement joins TRBV19 to TRBJ1-5; D call uncertain. This CDR3 comprises 15 residues. Between the trimmed V and J ends, which lost 3 bases and 0 bases, there was a span of 9 bases. Germline CDR1 is LNHDA and CDR2 is SQIVND (reference sequence). The chain's CDR3 is CASSMGIYSNQPQHF. As DNA, the CDR3 is TGTGCCAGTAGTATGGGGATTTATAGCAATCAGCCCCAGCATTTT.

The chain uses TRBV4-2 and TRBJ1-2; D uncertain. The germline V and J ends were trimmed by 4 bases and 3 bases, with 15 bases remaining between them. The germline V gene has CDR1 LGHNA and CDR2 YNFKEQ. This CDR3 contains 15 residues. CDR3 region: CASSRGPGTDYGYTF. DNA for the CDR3: TGTGCCAGCAGCCGAGGGCCCGGCACCGACTATGGCTACACCTTC.

The chain links TRBV14 to TRBJ2-3; D is perhaps TRBD2 (5 bases). V lost 1 base and J 8 bases, leaving 7 bases between the germline ends. The CDR3 consists of 12 residues. Germline CDR1 reads SGHDN; CDR2 reads FVKESK. For the CDR3, the DNA is TGTGCCAGCAGCCAAGGACGGGGTACGCAGTATTTT. As protein: CASSQGRGTQYF. Full variable domain (outside the CDR3, taken from reference TRBV14 and TRBJ2-3): EAGVTQFPSHSVIEKGQTVTLRCDPISGHDNLYWYRRVMGKEIKFLLHFVKESKQDESGMPNNRFLAERTGGTYSTLKVQPAELEDSGVYFCASSQGRGTQYFGPGTRLTVL.

The chain is built from TRBV28 and TRBJ2-7, with a weak D call TRBD1 (5 bases). The germline V gene has CDR1 MDHEN and CDR2 SYDVKM. V was trimmed by 1 base and J by 5 bases, leaving 6 bases between them. The CDR3 has 12 residues. CDR3 DNA: TGTGCCAGCAGTTTATCCAGGGACGAGCAGTACTTC. It yields the protein CASSLSRDEQYF.